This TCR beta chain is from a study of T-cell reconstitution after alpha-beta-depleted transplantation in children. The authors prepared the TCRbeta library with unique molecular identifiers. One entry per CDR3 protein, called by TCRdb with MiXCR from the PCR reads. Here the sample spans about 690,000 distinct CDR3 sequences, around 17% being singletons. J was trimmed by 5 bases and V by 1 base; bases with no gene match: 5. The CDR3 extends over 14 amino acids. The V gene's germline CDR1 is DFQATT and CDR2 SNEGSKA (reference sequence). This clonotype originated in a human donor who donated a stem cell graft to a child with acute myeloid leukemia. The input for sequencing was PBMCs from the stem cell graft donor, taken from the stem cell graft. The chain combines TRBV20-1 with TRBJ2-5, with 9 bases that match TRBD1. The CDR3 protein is CSARVRDREETQYF. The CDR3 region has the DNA TGCAGTGCTAGAGTCCGGGACAGGGAGGAGACCCAGTACTTC.